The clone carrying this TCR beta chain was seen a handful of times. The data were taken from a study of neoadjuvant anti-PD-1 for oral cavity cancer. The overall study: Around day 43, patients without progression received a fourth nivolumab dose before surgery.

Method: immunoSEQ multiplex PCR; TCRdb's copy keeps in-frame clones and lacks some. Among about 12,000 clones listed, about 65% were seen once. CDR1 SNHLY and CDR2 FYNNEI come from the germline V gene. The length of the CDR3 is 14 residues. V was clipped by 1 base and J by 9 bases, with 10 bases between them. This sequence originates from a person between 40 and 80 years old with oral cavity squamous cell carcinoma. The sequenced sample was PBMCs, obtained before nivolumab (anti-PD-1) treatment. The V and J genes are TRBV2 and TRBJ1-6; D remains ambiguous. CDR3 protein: CASSEGGGVSPLHF. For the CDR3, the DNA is TGTGCCAGCAGTGAAGGAGGCGGCGTTTCACCCCTCCACTTT.